The 2 T cell receptor beta chains below come from one sample, sequenced in a study of blood T cells in healthy people across ages (dated by TCRdb to 2013 to 2016). The library relied on 5' RACE. These reads were obtained on an Illumina HiSeq 2500. A second roughly 6 to 12 cycle PCR used a sample-barcoded 5' primer and a J-beta primer mix. TCRdb applied fastp at Q25 and MiXCR to the public reads, then kept only in-frame beta chains. Every distinct CDR3 protein forms one entry, paired with its most common genes and DNA. For this sample there are hundreds of thousands of distinct CDR3 sequences; roughly three fifths appear just once. The top ten constitute around a quarter of the sample. Specimen: blood. These receptors came from a middle-aged man in good health.

This chain connects TRBV15 to TRBJ2-1; D perhaps matches TRBD2 (6 bases). V gave up 5 bases and J gave up 4 bases, with 15 bases separating them. Germline CDR1 LNHNV, CDR2 YYDKDF (reference sequence). The CDR3 length is 15 residues. CDR3 sequence: CATSPGVSGYNEQFF. The CDR3 coding sequence is TGTGCCACCAGCCCCGGGGTTAGCGGTTACAATGAGCAGTTCTTC.

This clonotype has only a few counts. J is TRBJ1-1 and V is TRBV20-1, with a weak D call TRBD1 (6 bases). The ends were cut back, 0 bases at V and 6 bases at J, with 17 bases in the middle. The CDR3 extends over 15 amino acids. Germline assignment: CDR1 DFQATT and CDR2 SNEGSKA (reference sequence). The CDR3 DNA reads as TGCAGTGCTAGAGATCAGGGGACCTCTTGGGCTGAAGCTTTCTTT. It encodes CSARDQGTSWAEAFF.